This T cell receptor (beta chain) was sequenced for a study of cytomegalovirus exposure and HLA in healthy donors. With 60 Vbeta and 13 Jbeta primers, the PCR was carried out. Clones were read by immunoSEQ multiplex PCR, and TCRdb kept only the in-frame ones, dropping some. Of approximately 150,000 clones in the sample, 72% were seen once. Worth noting for this clone: The antigen is undetermined.

Study findings and constraints: The listing of 150 to 200 TCR beta chains classed them as cytomegalovirus-associated. Several of the most significant clusters appeared, in a later analysis, to be linked to common viral pathogens.

V trimming: 5 bases; J trimming: 8 bases; junction bases outside the gene matches: 10. The CDR3 is made up of 15 amino acids. Germline V gene sequence: CDR1 SEHNR, CDR2 FQNEAQ (reference sequence). The chain links TRBV7-9 to TRBJ1-4, with TRBD1 matching 8 bases. The TCR was taken from a human donor in good health. Sequencing was performed on PBMCs. CDR3 in amino acids: CASSPWTGSDEKLFF. As DNA, the CDR3 is TGTGCCAGCAGCCCATGGACAGGGTCGGACGAAAAACTGTTTTTT.